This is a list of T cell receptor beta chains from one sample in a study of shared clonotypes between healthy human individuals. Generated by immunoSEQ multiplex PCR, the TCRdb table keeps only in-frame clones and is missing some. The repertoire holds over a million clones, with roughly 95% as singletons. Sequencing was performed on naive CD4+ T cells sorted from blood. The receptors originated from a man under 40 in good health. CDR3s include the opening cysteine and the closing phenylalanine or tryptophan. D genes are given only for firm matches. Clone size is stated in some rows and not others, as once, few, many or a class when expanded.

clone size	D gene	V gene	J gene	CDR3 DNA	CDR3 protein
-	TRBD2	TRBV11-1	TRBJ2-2	TGTGCCAGCACCCGAGGGACTAGCGGGCCCACCGGGGAGCTGTTTTTT	CASTRGTSGPTGELFF
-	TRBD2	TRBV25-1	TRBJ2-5	TGTGCCAGCAGTGTCGGGGGGGGCTTCCGGGAGACCCAGTACTTC	CASSVGGGFRETQYF
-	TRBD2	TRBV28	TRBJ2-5	TGTGCCAGCAGTTTTCTCGGGGGGGTTGGAGAGACCCAGTACTTC	CASSFLGGVGETQYF
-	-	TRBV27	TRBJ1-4	TGTGCCAGCAGCCCCGGACCTAATGAAAAACTGTTTTTT	CASSPGPNEKLFF
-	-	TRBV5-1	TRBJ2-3	TGCGCCAGCAGCCTCGGGACCGTTGGAAGCACAGATACGCAGTATTTT	CASSLGTVGSTDTQYF
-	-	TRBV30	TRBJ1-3	TGTGCCTGGAGTGTAAATGGAAACACCATATATTTT	CAWSVNGNTIYF
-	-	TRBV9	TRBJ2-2	TGTGCCAGCAGCGGGGCGAACACCGGGGAGCTGTTTTTT	CASSGANTGELFF
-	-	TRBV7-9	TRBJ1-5	TGTGCCAGCAGCCCGAGGGGGGGGGACGGCAATCAGCCCCAGCATTTT	CASSPRGGDGNQPQHF
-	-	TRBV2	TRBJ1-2	TGTGCCAGCAGTGAGGTCGGTATCTTAAACACCTTC	CASSEVGILNTF
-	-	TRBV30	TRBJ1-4	TGTGCCTGGAGTGCAAGGTTGAATGAAAAACTGTTTTTT	CAWSARLNEKLFF
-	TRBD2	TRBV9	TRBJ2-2	TGTGCCAGCACCGGAGGGACAGGGACTAGCGGGACGAACACCGGGGAGCTGTTTTTT	CASTGGTGTSGTNTGELFF
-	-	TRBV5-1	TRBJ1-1	TGCGCCAGCAGCTTTATCGCGGGACATATGAACACTGAAGCTTTCTTT	CASSFIAGHMNTEAFF
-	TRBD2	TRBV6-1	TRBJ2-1	TGTGCCAGCAACGGACTAGCGGGAAGCATCGATGAGCAGTTCTTC	CASNGLAGSIDEQFF
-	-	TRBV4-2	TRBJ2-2	TGTGCCAGCAGGCCTGGGTCCGGGGAGCTGTTTTTT	CASRPGSGELFF
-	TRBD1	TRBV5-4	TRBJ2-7	TGTGCCAGCAGACCCGGGACAGGGGACGACCTTTACGAGCAGTACTTC	CASRPGTGDDLYEQYF
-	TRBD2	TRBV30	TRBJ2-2	TGTGCCTGGAGTGTACTCGGACTAGCGGGCGGCACCGGGGAGCTGTTTTTT	CAWSVLGLAGGTGELFF
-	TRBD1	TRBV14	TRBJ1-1	TGTGCCAGCAGCCAAACAGGGGGCTACACTGAAGCTTTCTTT	CASSQTGGYTEAFF
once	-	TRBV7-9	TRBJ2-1	TGTGCCAGCAGCTTATCCCTCGGGGTCCTAATCAATGAGCAGTTCTTC	CASSLSLGVLINEQFF
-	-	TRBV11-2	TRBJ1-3	TGTGCCAGCAGCTTAGCCAGGAGTCCTGGAAACACCATATATTTT	CASSLARSPGNTIYF
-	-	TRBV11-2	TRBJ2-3	TGTGCCAGCAGACCGGGAACAGATACGCAGTATTTT	CASRPGTDTQYF
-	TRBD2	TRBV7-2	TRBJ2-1	TGTGCCAGCAGCTTAGTTGGGACTACCTACAATGAGCAGTTCTTC	CASSLVGTTYNEQFF
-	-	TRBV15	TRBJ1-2	TGTGCCACCAGCAGAGACAGGACGGGCGGCTACACCTTC	CATSRDRTGGYTF
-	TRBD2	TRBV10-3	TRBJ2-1	TGTGCCATCAGTGAAGCGGGGGGCTTATTCTTC	CAISEAGGLFF
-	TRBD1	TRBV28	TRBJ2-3	TGTGCCAGTCTTTCCCAGGGGGAAATGCAGTATTTT	CASLSQGEMQYF
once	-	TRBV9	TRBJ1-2	TGTGCCAGCAGCGTAGGGGCCAGGGTCGCCTATGGCTACACCTTC	CASSVGARVAYGYTF
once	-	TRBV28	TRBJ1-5	TGTGCCAGCAGTCCTCTGGAGTATAGCAATCAGCCCCAGCATTTT	CASSPLEYSNQPQHF
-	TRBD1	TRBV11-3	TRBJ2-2	TGTGCCAGCAGCCCGGGACAGGGGGCTAATACCGGGGAGCTGTTTTTT	CASSPGQGANTGELFF
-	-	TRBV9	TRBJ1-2	TGTGCCAGCAGCGCAGTACCCACTTCGTCCTCTGGCTACACCTTC	CASSAVPTSSSGYTF
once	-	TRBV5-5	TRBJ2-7	TGTGCCAGCAGCCAACCCGTCGGGGAGCAGTACTTC	CASSQPVGEQYF
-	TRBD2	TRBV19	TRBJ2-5	TGTGCCAGTAGGAAACTAGCGGGACAAGAGACCCAGTACTTC	CASRKLAGQETQYF
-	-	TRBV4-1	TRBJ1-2	TGCGCCACCTCCTCAGGGTTTGGCTACACCTTC	CATSSGFGYTF
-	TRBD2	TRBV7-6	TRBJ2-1	TGTGCCAGCAGCCTACTAGCGGGAGTTTACAATGAGCAGTTCTTC	CASSLLAGVYNEQFF
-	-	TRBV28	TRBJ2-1	TGTGCCAGCAGTTTATTCACACAGCTCTCCTACAATGAGCAGTTCTTC	CASSLFTQLSYNEQFF
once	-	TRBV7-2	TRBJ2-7	TGTGCCAGCAGCTTAGGACGAGGGGAATACGAGCAGTACTTC	CASSLGRGEYEQYF
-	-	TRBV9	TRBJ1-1	TGTGCCAGCAGCGTAGCTATGGGGGCGGCCACTGAAGCTTTCTTT	CASSVAMGAATEAFF